This T cell receptor beta chain was profiled in a study of immune evolution from preneoplasia to lung adenocarcinoma (dated by TCRdb to about 2021). The study in broad terms: HLA loss of heterozygosity was seen in 7%, 15% and 33% of AIS, MIA and ADC lesions, and in no AAH lesions. The study profiled immune contexture across lung adenocarcinoma precursors and invasive adenocarcinoma using immune gene expression, TCR sequencing and multiplex immunofluorescence. Resected precursor lesions (AAH, AIS, MIA) and invasive adenocarcinomas were compared against paired morphologically normal lung tissue. Sample size was based on specimen availability rather than a prior power calculation. The immune data were integrated with whole exome sequencing and methylation data obtained from the same cohort of nodules. The overall cohort was made up of over 40 patients with pulmonary nodules who had surgical resection. A total of over 50 patients contributed TCR sequencing data. The study reported that about a hundred samples were used for TCR sequencing. Class I HLA alleles were inferred from exome data with POLYSOLVER, and allele-specific HLA loss was detected with LOHHLA. Beyond this particular receptor, the publication reports: The findings reflected association rather than direct causation, and larger cohorts with long-term follow-up and longitudinal biopsies were considered necessary. Top T cell clone frequencies were highest in normal lung and appeared to decrease progressively from AAH through AIS, MIA and invasive adenocarcinoma. Compared with EGFR-mutant or double wild-type lesions, KRAS-mutant nodules had the highest T cell clonality. Because every patient came from Japan and China, how well the results apply to Western populations was uncertain. Clonality was highest in normal lung, while later-stage lesions appeared to have lower clonality but higher T cell density and diversity.

The CDR3 spans 16 residues, from the cysteine through the phenylalanine. The read is trimmed to its CDR3 DNA, 48 bases read in frame from base 1. According to the germline V gene, CDR1 reads SGHDT and CDR2 reads YYEEEE. V lost 0 bases and J lost 6 bases; the stretch between them is 19 bases long. Using the immunoSEQ hsTCRbeta Kit, TCR beta CDR3 regions were sequenced from DNA. The paper's processing steps were these. The ImmunoSEQ Analyzer was used to analyse the TCR sequencing data. T cell clonality was defined as 1 minus Pielou's evenness computed on productive rearrangements. To measure T cell diversity, the inverse Simpson index was applied to productive templates. T cell density was defined as TCR beta template counts normalized to usable DNA, with usable DNA estimated by amplifying and sequencing housekeeping genes. TCR metrics were compared across histologic stages using two-sided Kruskal-Wallis tests. In TCRdb, the immuneACCESS table is reduced to in-frame sequences with V and J assigned. These tables do not hold every clone; where another copy was compared, an unresolved V gene accounts for under half, and the others remain unexplained. D and trimming were read from the DNA, whereas the V and J calls and clone size are those reported in that table. Within this sample are several thousand clones, with around 85% of them counted one time only. The ten top clones hold around 2.8% of the sample.

Patients underwent resection in Japan or China between the mid-2010s and the late 2010s. Two lung cancer pathologists independently confirmed the histologic diagnosis of each case on H&E slides. Premalignant or tumor cells were enriched for nucleic acid extraction by macro-dissection performed after pathologic assessment. DNA was isolated from FFPE tissue using the AllPrep DNA/RNA FFPE Kit. This clone has a single count. Its antigen has not been determined. It has no much larger one-base neighbor in the sample; base qualities were not kept. The chain is encoded by TRBV5-6 joined to TRBJ2-7, with a weak D call of TRBD2 (6 bases match). The receptor comes from a person aged 45 to 59 with lung adenocarcinoma. Sequencing input: FFPE invasive lung adenocarcinoma tissue. The intended sense of this specimen's cell subset or site label: frankly invasive lung adenocarcinoma (ADC). The CDR3 region has the sequence CASSLGLEGELSEQYF. At the DNA level, the sequence is TGTGCCAGCAGCTTGGGGCTGGAGGGAGAATTAAGCGAGCAGTACTTC.